This T cell receptor (beta chain) originates from a study of CD8+ T cells in alopecia areata. Treatment specified: oral pan-JAK inhibitor, 5-10 mg twice daily. Overall study findings and caveats: Tofacitinib significantly decreased scalp clonality and expanded CD8+ clones among top 100.

Germline CDR1 SNHLY, CDR2 FYNNEI. The CDR3 sequence is 14 residues long. The V and J ends lost 6 bases and 5 bases respectively, with 17 bases between them. With respect to this clone: Its matching antigen is unknown.

Following extraction, RNA underwent reverse transcription to cDNA, which served as the sequencing template. The data were produced by immunoSEQ multiplex PCR, yet TCRdb's version contains in-frame clones alone and is incomplete. The data contain about 190,000 clones, 50% to 60% of them singletons. Here the sequenced sample was CD4+ T cells sorted from blood, taken at week 4, from a patient treated with tofacitinib. This clonotype originated in a human donor with alopecia areata. The chain employs TRBV2 and TRBJ2-7, with a tentative D call TRBD2 (5 bases). The CDR3 DNA sequence: TGTGCCAGCAGCCCGACTGGAGGAATCCACGAGCAGTACTTC. It yields the protein CASSPTGGIHEQYF.